The source of this TCR beta chain is a study of T cell repertoires in cytomegalovirus infection. Study as a whole: Both a matching HLA type and CMV infection were indicated by public TCR beta signatures.

A remark on this clonotype: Its antigen is not identified. Germline and junction disagree at one end, which may indicate a read error.

TCRdb re-called the reads through MiXCR, storing one row per CDR3 protein. The data show around 770,000 distinct CDR3 sequences, almost 30% seen once. The CDR3 is 13 amino acids. Germline V gene lookup returns CDR1 MNHEY and CDR2 SMNVEV (reference sequence). The rearrangement uses TRBV27 and TRBJ2-5, with D possibly TRBD2 on 6 matching bases. This TCR derives from a human donor in good health (CMV status not recorded). Some clones in this sample may be carry-over from other donors' samples. Sequences were derived from cultured CD8+ T cells from PBMCs, sampled from culture after CMV antigen stimulation. CDR3 sequence (DNA): TGTGCCAGCAGTCCTCGGGCGGTAGCGGCCCTGGACTTC. Its translation: CASSPRAVAALDF.